This TCR beta chain comes out of a study of shared clonotypes between healthy human individuals. Study results and limitations: Estimated richness was generally greater in naive than memory subsets.

The V end was cut by 6 bases, the J end by 5 bases, with 19 bases between. CDR3 length: 15 residues. Germline CDR1 reads MDHEN; CDR2 reads SYDVKM. Produced via immunoSEQ multiplex PCR; TCRdb's table is partial and in-frame only. The sample yields about 1 million clones, about 75% seen once. CD4+ cells underwent separation, giving CD45RA+ naive and CD45RA-negative memory subsets. As concerns this clone: Its antigen remains unidentified.

The TCR originated in a man younger than 35 in good health. The material sequenced was memory CD4+ T cells sorted from blood. Specified subset: CD45RA-negative fraction. The rearrangement joins TRBV28 to TRBJ1-2; D is undetermined. The CDR3 region is CASSLYLGLGYGYTF. The CDR3 DNA sequence: TGTGCCAGCAGCCTTTACTTGGGGTTGGGGTATGGCTACACCTTC.